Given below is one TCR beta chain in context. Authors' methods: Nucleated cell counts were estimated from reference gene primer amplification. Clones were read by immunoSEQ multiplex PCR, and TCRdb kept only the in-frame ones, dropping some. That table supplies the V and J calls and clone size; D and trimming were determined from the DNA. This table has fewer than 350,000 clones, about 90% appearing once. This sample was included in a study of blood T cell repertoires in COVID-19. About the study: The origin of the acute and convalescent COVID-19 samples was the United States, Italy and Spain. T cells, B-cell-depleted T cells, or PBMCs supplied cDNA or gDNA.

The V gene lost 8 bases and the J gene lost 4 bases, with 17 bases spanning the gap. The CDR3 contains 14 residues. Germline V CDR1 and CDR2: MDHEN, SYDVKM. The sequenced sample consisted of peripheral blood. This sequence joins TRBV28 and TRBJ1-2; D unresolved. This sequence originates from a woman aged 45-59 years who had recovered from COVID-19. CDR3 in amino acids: CASGQPSESYGYTF. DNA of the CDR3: TGTGCCAGCGGCCAACCCTCCGAATCCTATGGCTACACCTTC.